A single sample is the source of the 16 T cell receptor beta chains below, sequenced in a study of T cell responses to AZD1222 COVID-19 vaccine. Measured with immunoSEQ multiplex PCR; TCRdb has only the in-frame clones, and not every one. This table holds approximately 100,000 clones, about 89% found once. The material sequenced was peripheral blood, taken on day 0 of AZD1222 vaccination. These TCRs come from an adult in good health.

The chain uses TRBV5-1 and TRBJ2-5, with D perhaps TRBD1 (6 bases). This CDR3 is built from 16 residues. V lost 1 base, J lost 5 bases, and 18 bases lay in between. CDR1 and CDR2 (germline): SGHRS, YFSETQ. The DNA of the CDR3 is TGCGCCAGCAGCTTGTATGGGGACACAAGGGTTGAGACCCAGTACTTC. Its protein product is CASSLYGDTRVETQYF.

This clone was seen once. The CDR3 protein is CASSQYYYGYTF. CDR3 in DNA: TGTGCCAGCAGCCAATACTACTATGGCTACACCTTC. The genes are TRBV16 and TRBJ1-2; D ambiguous. Germline CDR1 is KGHSY and CDR2 is FQNENV. The CDR3 sequence is 12 residues long. V lost 1 base and J lost 3, with 3 bases in between.

The rearrangement uses TRBV18 and TRBJ1-1, with D uncertain. The CDR3 runs 11 residues. CDR1 is KGHSH, CDR2 LQKENI, per germline. V was trimmed by 2 bases and J by 5 bases, leaving 3 bases between them. Here the CDR3 DNA reads TGTGCCAGCTCACCAGTAACTGAAGCTTTCTTT. Translated, it gives CASSPVTEAFF.

This chain connects TRBV6-2 or TRBV6-3 to TRBJ1-2; D possibly corresponds to TRBD1 (5 bases). V lost 2 bases and J 3 bases, leaving 16 bases between the germline ends. The CDR3 has 16 amino acids. The germline gives CDR1 MNHEY, CDR2 SVGEGT. CDR3 coding DNA: TGTGCCAGCAGTTACACCTTGGGGGAACGGGACTATGGCTACACCTTC. Its translation is CASSYTLGERDYGYTF.

The chain uses TRBV3-1 (or the pseudogene TRBV3-2) and TRBJ2-4; 8 bases map to TRBD1. The trim removed 4 bases at V and 0 bases at J, leaving 11 bases unmatched. Looked up from germline, CDR1 is LGHDT and CDR2 is YNNKEL (reference sequence). The CDR3 contains 18 residues. In DNA form, the CDR3 reads TGTGCCAGCAGCCCCCGCACAGGGGGGAAGCTAGCCAAAAACATTCAGTACTTC. It is translated as CASSPRTGGKLAKNIQYF.

V and J are TRBV5-4 and TRBJ2-7, with D tentatively TRBD1 or TRBD2 (5 bases each). The CDR3 consists of 16 residues. Germline loops: CDR1 SGHNT, CDR2 YYREEE (reference sequence). V was cut by 4 bases and J by 1 base, with 18 bases left in between. In DNA, the CDR3 is TGTGCCAGCAGCGCACGGTCGGGGCCCCCGTCCTACGAGCAGTACTTC. Translated: CASSARSGPPSYEQYF.

The rearrangement uses TRBV9 and TRBJ2-2, with 8 nucleotides matching TRBD1. J lost 3 bases, V lost 4 bases, and 8 bases had no gene match. The length of the CDR3 is 16 residues. Germline assignment: CDR1 SGDLS and CDR2 YYNGEE. CDR3 in amino acids: CASSLGTGTYTGELFF. In DNA, the CDR3 is TGTGCCAGCAGCTTAGGGACAGGTACTTACACCGGGGAGCTGTTTTTT.

V gene TRBV6-9 combines with J gene TRBJ1-3; D not certain. V shed 9 bases and J shed 0 bases, with 9 bases lying between them. Germline V CDR1 and CDR2: MNHGY, SVAAGI. The CDR3 has 13 amino acids. In DNA form, the CDR3 reads TGTGCCAGTTATCAGAGCTCTGGAAACACCATATATTTT. As protein: CASYQSSGNTIYF.

V is TRBV7-9 and J is TRBJ2-5; D unclear. Germline V gene sequence: CDR1 SEHNR, CDR2 FQNEAQ (reference sequence). There are 13 residues in the CDR3. V was pared by 5 bases and J by 4 bases, with 11 bases between. The CDR3 region has the DNA TGTGCCAGCAGCCCCCGAGGCCGAGAGACCCAGTACTTC. Amino acids: CASSPRGRETQYF. Supplemented by reference TRBV7-9 and TRBJ2-5, the full variable domain reads DTGVSQNPRHKITKRGQNVTFRCDPISEHNRLYWYRQTLGQGPEFLTYFQNEAQLEKSRLLSDRFSAERPKGSFSTLEIQRTEQGDSAMYLCASSPRGRETQYFGPGTRLLVL.

The CDR3 nucleotides read TGCGCCAGCAGCCGGGAGGGTAGCGTCAGTCAGCCCCAGCATTTT. Protein sequence: CASSREGSVSQPQHF. The chain uses TRBV5-1 and TRBJ1-5, with unresolved D. V shed 4 bases and J shed 6 bases, with 17 bases lying between them. The CDR3 loop spans 15 amino acids. The germline V gene has CDR1 SGHRS and CDR2 YFSETQ.

This chain uses TRBV18 with TRBJ1-4; D uncertain. The CDR3 has 15 amino acids. The germline V and J ends were trimmed by 3 bases and 6 bases, with 14 bases remaining between them. The germline CDR1 and CDR2 sequences are KGHSH and LQKENI. CDR3 residues: CASSPSGGFDEKLFF. The CDR3 DNA reads as TGTGCCAGCTCACCCTCGGGAGGGTTTGATGAAAAACTGTTTTTT.

Only a few counts were recorded for this clone. This chain links TRBV9 with TRBJ1-5; a possible D gene is TRBD1 (6 bases). Trimming cost V 3 bases and J 7 bases, with 17 bases left between them. In germline, CDR1 is SGDLS, CDR2 YYNGEE. This CDR3 has 15 residues. CDR3 in amino acids: CASSAGPDSGQPQHF. The DNA of the CDR3 is TGTGCCAGCAGCGCCGGCCCGGACAGTGGGCAGCCCCAGCATTTT.

The CDR3 spells CASSFGGVRTDTQYF. The CDR3 nucleotides read TGTGCCAGCAGCTTCGGAGGGGTACGGACAGATACGCAGTATTTT. The rearrangement uses TRBV7-9 and TRBJ2-3, with D possibly matching TRBD2 (6 bases). Per germline, CDR1 SEHNR and CDR2 FQNEAQ (reference sequence). The CDR3 sequence is 15 residues long. The V and J ends lost 3 bases and 3 bases respectively, with 13 bases between them.

V is TRBV6-2 or TRBV6-3 and J is TRBJ1-2; D is unclear. Germline V CDR1 and CDR2: MNHEY, SVGEGT. The CDR3 spans 14 residues. With 0 bases removed from V and 5 bases from J, the gap between germline ends came to 10 bases. CDR3: CASSYSETSYGYTF. DNA for the CDR3: TGTGCCAGCAGTTACTCGGAAACATCTTATGGCTACACCTTC.

This chain uses TRBV7-2 with TRBJ2-4; the D is unclear. Germline V gene lookup returns CDR1 SGHTA and CDR2 FQGNSA. V lost 2 bases to trimming and J lost 0 bases, with 5 bases between them. The CDR3 has 14 residues. The CDR3: CASSLLGAKNIQYF. In nucleotides, the CDR3 is TGTGCCAGCAGCTTATTGGGAGCCAAAAACATTCAGTACTTC.

The gene calls are TRBV12-3 or TRBV12-4 and TRBJ2-7, with D possibly matching TRBD2 (6 bases). Trimming took 2 bases from V and 9 from J, leaving 8 bases between them. There are 11 residues in the CDR3. The CDR3 DNA reads TGTGCCAGCAGTTTACGGGAGTTGCAGTACTTC. Protein sequence: CASSLRELQYF.